This T cell receptor (beta chain) emerged from a study of blood T cell repertoires in COVID-19. Overall study: Two negative PCRs, clearance, or symptom resolution characterized the recovered Cohort 3 donors. Samples taken during acute and convalescent COVID-19 were collected in the United States, Italy and Spain.

Per the germline V gene, CDR1 is SGHDT and CDR2 is YYEEEE. The CDR3 totals 17 residues. V lost 4 bases and J lost 5; bases outside the gene matches: 13. Individuals aged about 18 to 95 years were recruited from approximately 22 US areas. Original processing notes: Amplification from reference gene primers served as the basis for estimated nucleated cell counts. The repertoire was sequenced with immunoSEQ multiplex PCR; TCRdb's copy has only in-frame clones and lacks some. From that table come the V and J calls and clone size; the DNA was used to work out D and trimming. This sample has roughly 150,000 clones, with about 80% found just once.

The rearrangement uses TRBV5-6 and TRBJ2-7, with 12 bases lining up with TRBD2. Sequences were obtained from PBMCs or T cells enriched from blood (not recorded which). The sequence derives from a woman aged 70-85 years in a cohort exposed to, infected with or recovered from COVID-19 (not recorded which). The CDR3 DNA sequence: TGTGCCAGCAGCCCGGGACTAGCGGGCAACTACTTGGACGAGCAGTACTTC. It encodes CASSPGLAGNYLDEQYF.